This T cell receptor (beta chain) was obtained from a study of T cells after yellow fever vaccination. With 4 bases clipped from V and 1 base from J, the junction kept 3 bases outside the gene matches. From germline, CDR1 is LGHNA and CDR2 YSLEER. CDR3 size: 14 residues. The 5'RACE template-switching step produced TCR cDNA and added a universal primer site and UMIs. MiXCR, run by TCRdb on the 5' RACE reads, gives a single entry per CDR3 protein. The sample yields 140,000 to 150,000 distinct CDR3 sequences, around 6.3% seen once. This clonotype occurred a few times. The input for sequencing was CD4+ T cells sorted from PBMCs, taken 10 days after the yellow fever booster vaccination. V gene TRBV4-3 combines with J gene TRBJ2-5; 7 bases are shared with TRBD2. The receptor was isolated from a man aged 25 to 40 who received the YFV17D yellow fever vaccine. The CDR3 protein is CASSPSSGQETQYF. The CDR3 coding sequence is TGCGCCAGCAGCCCGTCTAGCGGCCAAGAGACCCAGTACTTC.